Listed here are 4 T cell receptor beta chains from one sample, sequenced in a study of blood T cell repertoires in COVID-19. Profiled with immunoSEQ multiplex PCR; TCRdb holds only in-frame clones, not every one. The repertoire consists of about 170,000 clones, with approximately 90% occurring once and the leading ten covering 2% to 2.5%. Sequencing input: peripheral blood. Receptor source: a man in his fifties or sixties who had recovered from COVID-19.

The chain is built from TRBV19 and TRBJ2-1; the D gene is possibly TRBD2 (6 bases). V lost 3 bases and J 10 bases, leaving 7 bases between the germline ends. CDR1 is LNHDA, CDR2 SQIVND, per germline (reference sequence). The length of the CDR3 is 11 residues. CDR3 in amino acids: CASSIGGEQFF. The CDR3 DNA sequence: TGTGCCAGTAGTATCGGGGGAGAGCAGTTCTTC.

The CDR3, as DNA: TGTGCCAGCAGCCTCGCCGGGGTTATTGGAAACACCATATATTTT. It encodes CASSLAGVIGNTIYF. The rearrangement uses TRBV7-2 and TRBJ1-3; D is unclear. V was trimmed by 5 bases and J by 3 bases, leaving 14 bases between them. Germline V CDR1 and CDR2: SGHTA, FQGNSA. CDR3 length equals 15 residues.

This clone was recorded only once. The V gene is TRBV24-1, the J gene TRBJ1-4, with TRBD1 identical over 10 bases. The germline V gene has CDR1 KGHDR and CDR2 SFDVKD. The CDR3 length is 16 residues. The V and J ends lost 5 bases and 6 bases, in that order; junction bases with no gene match: 8. Written as DNA, the CDR3 is TGTGCCACCAGTGGTGGGACAGGGGAGGGGTATGAAAAACTGTTTTTT. Translation gives CATSGGTGEGYEKLFF.

The chain joins TRBV28 to TRBJ2-2; 12 bases align to TRBD2. Germline trimming cut 1 base from V and 1 base from J; bases unmatched to any gene: 10. Germline V gene data show CDR1 as MDHEN and CDR2 as SYDVKM. The CDR3 loop spans 20 amino acids. In DNA form, the CDR3 reads TGTGCCAGCAGTTTATACCCCTTACTAGCGGGGGGATTGAACACCGGGGAGCTGTTTTTT. This codes for CASSLYPLLAGGLNTGELFF.